The next 9 T cell receptor beta chains were all read from a single sample in a study of T cells after yellow fever vaccination. One entry per CDR3 protein results from TCRdb running MiXCR on the 5' RACE reads. The sample yields roughly 300,000 distinct CDR3 sequences, 6.8% seen once. This material consisted of PBMCs, taken 35 to 50 days after the first yellow fever vaccination. The receptors originated from a man in his late teens or twenties who received the YFV17D yellow fever vaccine.

This clonotype came up a few times. The chain links TRBV25-1 to TRBJ1-2; D is uncertain. Germline-derived CDR1 and CDR2 are MGHDK and SYGVNS. This CDR3 comprises 13 residues. V lost 3 bases to trimming and J lost 6 bases, with 11 bases between them. The CDR3 DNA reads as TGTGCCAGCAGTGAGACCTTCAGAGATGGCTACACCTTC. Protein: CASSETFRDGYTF.

This clonotype has a count of ten or more. V gene TRBV5-1 combines with J gene TRBJ2-6; 7 bases fit TRBD1. V gave up 2 bases and J gave up 1 base; unmatched junction bases: 6. The CDR3 has 17 amino acids. Germline V CDR1 and CDR2: SGHRS, YFSETQ. In DNA, the CDR3 is TGCGCCAGCAGCTTAATTCCAGGGGGATCTGGGGCCAACGTCCTGACTTTC. Encoded protein: CASSLIPGGSGANVLTF.

This clonotype was recorded a few times. The chain is built from TRBV20-1 and TRBJ2-2; D remains unclear. Germline values: CDR1 DFQATT, CDR2 SNEGSKA (reference sequence). With 1 base removed from V and 2 bases from J, the gap between germline ends came to 5 bases. This CDR3 spans 13 amino acids. CDR3 sequence reads: CSARVGNTGELFF. The CDR3 DNA sequence: TGCAGTGCTAGAGTAGGAAACACCGGGGAGCTGTTTTTT.

In this sample, this clonotype turned up a few times. This sequence joins TRBV7-2 and TRBJ2-3; a weak D match, TRBD2 (5 bases). The CDR3 is made up of 14 amino acids. The V gene's germline CDR1 is SGHTA and CDR2 FQGNSA. The V end lost 5 bases, the J end lost 6 bases, and 15 bases lay between the germline ends. Here the CDR3 reads CASSPAHGVDTQYF. The CDR3 coding sequence is TGTGCCAGCAGCCCAGCCCACGGGGTGGATACGCAGTATTTT.

This clonotype was counted only a few times. The chain employs TRBV5-1 and TRBJ1-1, with D tentatively TRBD1 (5 bases). V lost 0 bases and J lost 3, with 15 bases in between. CDR3 size: 16 residues. CDR1 SGHRS and CDR2 YFSETQ come from the germline V gene. The CDR3, as DNA: TGCGCCAGCAGCTTGGCTGACAGAGCCGAGGACACTGAAGCTTTCTTT. Translation: CASSLADRAEDTEAFF.

This clonotype has just a few counts. The V and J genes are TRBV7-2 and TRBJ2-7, with a tentative D call TRBD2 (6 bases). Germline V lookup: CDR1 SGHTA, CDR2 FQGNSA. CDR3 length: 15 residues. V was shortened by 4 bases and J by 2 bases, with 15 bases between the two germline ends. Here the CDR3 DNA reads TGTGCCAGCAGCTACATAAGTCGGGGGACCTACGAGCAGTACTTC. This gives the protein CASSYISRGTYEQYF. The full variable domain, rest sourced from reference TRBV7-2 and TRBJ2-7, is GAGVSQSPSNKVTEKGKDVELRCDPISGHTALYWYRQSLGQGLEFLIYFQGNSAPDKSGLPSDRFSAERTGGSVSTLTIQRTQQEDSAVYLCASSYISRGTYEQYFGPGTRLTVT.

The chain recombines TRBV20-1 with TRBJ1-2; maybe TRBD1 (5 bases). Trimming took off 3 bases at V and 2 bases at J, with 13 bases between the two ends. Germline CDR1 is DFQATT and CDR2 is SNEGSKA (reference sequence). CDR3 length equals 14 residues. As DNA, the CDR3 is TGCAGTGCTAGCGCAGGGAGTGCAAACTATGGCTACACCTTC. Translating it yields CSASAGSANYGYTF.

V and J are TRBV11-2 and TRBJ2-7, with 8 bases aligning to TRBD1. Trimming took 4 bases from V and 5 from J; bases not matched to a gene: 7. The germline V gene encodes CDR1 SGHAT and CDR2 FQNNGV. This CDR3 has 14 amino acids. The CDR3 protein is CASSSVRGRNEQYV. DNA of the CDR3: TGTGCCAGCAGCTCAGTCAGGGGGCGGAACGAGCAGTACGTC.

V and J are TRBV11-2 and TRBJ1-1; D remains unclear. Trimming took 4 bases from V and 5 from J, leaving 14 bases between them. The V gene's germline CDR1 is SGHAT and CDR2 FQNNGV. The CDR3 length is 14 residues. The CDR3 reads CASSSTTGFTEAFF. The CDR3 DNA sequence: TGTGCCAGCAGCTCCACAACGGGTTTTACTGAAGCTTTCTTT.